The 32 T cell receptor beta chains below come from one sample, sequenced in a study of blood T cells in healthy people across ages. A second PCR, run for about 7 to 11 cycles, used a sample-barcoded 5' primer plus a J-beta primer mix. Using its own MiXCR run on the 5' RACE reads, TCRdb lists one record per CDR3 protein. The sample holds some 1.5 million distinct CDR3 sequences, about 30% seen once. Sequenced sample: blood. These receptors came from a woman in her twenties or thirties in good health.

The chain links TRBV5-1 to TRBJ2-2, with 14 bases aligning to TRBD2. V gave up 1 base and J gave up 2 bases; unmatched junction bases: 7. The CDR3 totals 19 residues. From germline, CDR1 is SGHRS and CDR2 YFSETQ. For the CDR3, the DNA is TGCGCCAGCAGCTTGCCCGGGACTAGCGGGAGTGCCAACACCGGGGAGCTGTTTTTT. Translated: CASSLPGTSGSANTGELFF. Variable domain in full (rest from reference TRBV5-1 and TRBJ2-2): KAGVTQTPRYLIKTRGQQVTLSCSPISGHRSVSWYQQTPGQGLQFLFEYFSETQRNKGNFPGRFSGRQFSNSRSEMNVSTLELGDSALYLCASSLPGTSGSANTGELFFGEGSRLTVL.

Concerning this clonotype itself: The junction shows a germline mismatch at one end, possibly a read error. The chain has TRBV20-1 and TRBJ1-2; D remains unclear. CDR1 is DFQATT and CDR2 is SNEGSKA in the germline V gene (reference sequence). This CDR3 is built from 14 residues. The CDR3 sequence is CSARDAGIVDGCTF. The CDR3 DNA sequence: TGCAGTGCTAGAGATGCGGGAATCGTCGATGGCTGCACCTTC.

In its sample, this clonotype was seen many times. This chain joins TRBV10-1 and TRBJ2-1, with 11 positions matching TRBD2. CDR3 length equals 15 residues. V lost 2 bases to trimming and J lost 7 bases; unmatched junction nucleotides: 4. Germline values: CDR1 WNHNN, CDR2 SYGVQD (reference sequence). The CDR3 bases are TGCGCCAGCAGTGAGACTAGCGGGAGTAGAAATGAGCAGTTCTTC. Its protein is CASSETSGSRNEQFF.

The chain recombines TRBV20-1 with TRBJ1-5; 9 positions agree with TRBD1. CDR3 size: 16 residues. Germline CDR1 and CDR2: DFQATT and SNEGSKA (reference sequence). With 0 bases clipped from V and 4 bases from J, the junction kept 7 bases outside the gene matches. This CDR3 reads CSARDHRGQGNQPQHF. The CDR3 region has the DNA TGCAGTGCTAGAGATCATCGAGGACAGGGGAATCAGCCCCAGCATTTT.

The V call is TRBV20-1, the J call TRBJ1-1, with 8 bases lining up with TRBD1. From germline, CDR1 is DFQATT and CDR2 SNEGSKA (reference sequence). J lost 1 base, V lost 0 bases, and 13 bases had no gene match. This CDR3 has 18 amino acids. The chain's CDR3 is CSARDWFRGRGRNTEAFF. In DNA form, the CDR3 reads TGCAGTGCTAGAGATTGGTTTAGGGGCAGGGGGCGGAACACTGAAGCTTTCTTT.

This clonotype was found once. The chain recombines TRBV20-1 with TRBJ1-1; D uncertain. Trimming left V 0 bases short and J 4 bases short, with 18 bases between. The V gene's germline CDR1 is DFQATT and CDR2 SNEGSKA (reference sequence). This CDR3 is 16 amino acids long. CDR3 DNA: TGCAGTGCTAGAGATTCCGTCCTGTTGAGAGGCACTGAAGCTTTCTTT. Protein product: CSARDSVLLRGTEAFF.

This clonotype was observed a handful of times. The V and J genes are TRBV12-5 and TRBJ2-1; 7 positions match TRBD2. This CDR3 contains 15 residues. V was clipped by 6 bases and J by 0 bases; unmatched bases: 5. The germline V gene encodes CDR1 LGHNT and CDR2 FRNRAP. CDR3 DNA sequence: TGTGCTAGTGGCCTAAGCGGGGACTCCTACAATGAGCAGTTCTTC. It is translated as CASGLSGDSYNEQFF.

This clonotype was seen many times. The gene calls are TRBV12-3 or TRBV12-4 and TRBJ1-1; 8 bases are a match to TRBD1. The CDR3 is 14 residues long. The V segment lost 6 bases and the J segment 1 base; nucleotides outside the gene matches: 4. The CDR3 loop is CASSSDRGNTEAFF. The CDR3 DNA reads TGTGCCAGCAGCTCTGACAGGGGGAACACTGAAGCTTTCTTT.

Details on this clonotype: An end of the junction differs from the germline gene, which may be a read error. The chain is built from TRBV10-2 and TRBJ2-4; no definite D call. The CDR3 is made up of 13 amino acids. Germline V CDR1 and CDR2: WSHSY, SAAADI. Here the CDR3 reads CASSESRPYEQHF. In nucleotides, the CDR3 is TGCGCCAGCAGTGAGTCAAGGCCCTACGAGCAGCACTTC.

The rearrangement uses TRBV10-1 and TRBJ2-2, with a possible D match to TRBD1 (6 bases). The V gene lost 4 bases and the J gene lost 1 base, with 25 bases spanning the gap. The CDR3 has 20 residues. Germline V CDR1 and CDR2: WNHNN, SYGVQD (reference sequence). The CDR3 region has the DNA TGCGCCAGCAGTGTTAACTCGGGGACATCATGGTCCTGGAACACCGGGGAGCTGTTTTTT. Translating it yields CASSVNSGTSWSWNTGELFF.

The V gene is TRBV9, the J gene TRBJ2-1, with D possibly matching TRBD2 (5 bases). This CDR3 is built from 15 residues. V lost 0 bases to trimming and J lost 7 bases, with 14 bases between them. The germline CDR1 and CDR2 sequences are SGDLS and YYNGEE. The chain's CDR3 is CASSVADSPRNEQFF. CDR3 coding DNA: TGTGCCAGCAGCGTAGCGGACTCCCCCAGGAATGAGCAGTTCTTC. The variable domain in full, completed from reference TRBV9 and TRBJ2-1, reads DSGVTQTPKHLITATGQRVTLRCSPRSGDLSVYWYQQSLDQGLQFLIQYYNGEERAKGNILERFSAQQFPDLHSELNLSSLELGDSALYFCASSVADSPRNEQFFGPGTRLTVL.

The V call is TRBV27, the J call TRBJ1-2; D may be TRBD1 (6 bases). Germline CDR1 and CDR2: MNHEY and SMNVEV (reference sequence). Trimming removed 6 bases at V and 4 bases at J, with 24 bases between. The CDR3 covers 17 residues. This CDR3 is CASRIKPPGAQFYGYTF. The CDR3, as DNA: TGTGCCAGCAGAATAAAACCTCCAGGGGCGCAGTTCTATGGCTACACCTTC.

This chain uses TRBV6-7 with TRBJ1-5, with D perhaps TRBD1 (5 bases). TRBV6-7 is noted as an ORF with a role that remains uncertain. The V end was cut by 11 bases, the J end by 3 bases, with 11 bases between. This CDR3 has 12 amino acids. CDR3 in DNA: TGTGCCCCCAGGGAGCCCAATCAGCCCCAGCATTTT. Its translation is CAPREPNQPQHF.

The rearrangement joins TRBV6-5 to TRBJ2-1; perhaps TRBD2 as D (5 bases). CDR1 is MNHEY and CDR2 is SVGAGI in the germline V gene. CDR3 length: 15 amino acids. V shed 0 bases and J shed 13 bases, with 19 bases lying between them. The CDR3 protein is CASSYSTGSQETQFF. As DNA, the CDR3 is TGTGCCAGCAGTTACTCGACGGGGTCACAAGAGACCCAGTTCTTC.

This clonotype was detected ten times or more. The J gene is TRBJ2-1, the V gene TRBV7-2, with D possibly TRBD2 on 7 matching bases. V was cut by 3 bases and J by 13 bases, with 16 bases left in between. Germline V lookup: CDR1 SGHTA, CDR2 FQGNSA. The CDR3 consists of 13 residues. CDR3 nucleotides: TGTGCCAGCAGCTTCTACCCGGGGGGCCAACAGTTCTTC. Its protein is CASSFYPGGQQFF.

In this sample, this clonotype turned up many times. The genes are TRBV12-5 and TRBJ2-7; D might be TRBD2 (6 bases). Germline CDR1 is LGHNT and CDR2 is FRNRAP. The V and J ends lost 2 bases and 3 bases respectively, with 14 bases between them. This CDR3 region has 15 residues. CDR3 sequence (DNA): TGTGCTAGTGGTTTGTACGGGGGACTGAACTACGAGCAGTACTTC. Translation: CASGLYGGLNYEQYF.

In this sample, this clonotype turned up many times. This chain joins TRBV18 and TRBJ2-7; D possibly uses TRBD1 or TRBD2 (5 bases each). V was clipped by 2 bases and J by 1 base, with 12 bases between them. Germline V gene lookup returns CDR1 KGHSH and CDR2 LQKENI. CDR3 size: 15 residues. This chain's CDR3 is CASSPIGDGSYEQYF. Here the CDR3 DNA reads TGTGCCAGCTCACCAATTGGGGACGGATCCTACGAGCAGTACTTC.

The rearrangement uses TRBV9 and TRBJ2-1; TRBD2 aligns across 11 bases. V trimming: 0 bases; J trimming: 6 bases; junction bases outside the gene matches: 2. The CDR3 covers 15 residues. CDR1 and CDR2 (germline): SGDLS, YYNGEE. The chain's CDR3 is CASSVGGLAGNEQFF. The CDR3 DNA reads TGTGCCAGCAGCGTAGGCGGACTAGCGGGCAATGAGCAGTTCTTC. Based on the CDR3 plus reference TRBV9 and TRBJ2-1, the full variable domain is DSGVTQTPKHLITATGQRVTLRCSPRSGDLSVYWYQQSLDQGLQFLIQYYNGEERAKGNILERFSAQQFPDLHSELNLSSLELGDSALYFCASSVGGLAGNEQFFGPGTRLTVL.

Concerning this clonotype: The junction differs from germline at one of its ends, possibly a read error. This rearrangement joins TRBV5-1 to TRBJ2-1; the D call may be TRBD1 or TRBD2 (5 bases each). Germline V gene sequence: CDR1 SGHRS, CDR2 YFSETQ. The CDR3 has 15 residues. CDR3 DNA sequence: TGCGCCAGCAGGGTAGGGGCGGGCCACTACAGTGAGCAGTTCTTC. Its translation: CASRVGAGHYSEQFF.

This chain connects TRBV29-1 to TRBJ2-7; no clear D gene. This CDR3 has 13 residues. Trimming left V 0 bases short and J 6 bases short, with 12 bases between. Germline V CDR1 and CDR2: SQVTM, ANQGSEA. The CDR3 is CSVEEERCREQYF. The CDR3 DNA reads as TGCAGCGTTGAAGAGGAGCGATGTCGCGAGCAGTACTTC.

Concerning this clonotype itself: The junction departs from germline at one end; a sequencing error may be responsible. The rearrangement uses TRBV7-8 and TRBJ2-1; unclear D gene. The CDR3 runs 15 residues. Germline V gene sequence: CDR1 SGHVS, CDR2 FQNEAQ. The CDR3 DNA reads TGTGCCAGCAGTCCTCTCACGCGCTCCTACGATGAGCAGTTCTTC. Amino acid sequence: CASSPLTRSYDEQFF.

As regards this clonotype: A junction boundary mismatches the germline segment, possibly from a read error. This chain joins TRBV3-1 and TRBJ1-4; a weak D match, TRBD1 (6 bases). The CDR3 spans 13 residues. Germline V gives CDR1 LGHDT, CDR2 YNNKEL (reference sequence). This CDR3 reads CVSSPKGEGKLFF. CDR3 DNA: TGTGTCAGCAGCCCAAAGGGGGAGGGAAAACTGTTTTTT.

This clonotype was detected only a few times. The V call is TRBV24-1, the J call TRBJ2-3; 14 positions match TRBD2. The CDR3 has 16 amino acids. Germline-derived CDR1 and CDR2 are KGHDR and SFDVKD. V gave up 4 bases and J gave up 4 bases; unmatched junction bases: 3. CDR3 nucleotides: TGTGCCACCAGTGACCCGGGACTAGCGGGAGCAGATACGCAGTATTTT. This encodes CATSDPGLAGADTQYF.

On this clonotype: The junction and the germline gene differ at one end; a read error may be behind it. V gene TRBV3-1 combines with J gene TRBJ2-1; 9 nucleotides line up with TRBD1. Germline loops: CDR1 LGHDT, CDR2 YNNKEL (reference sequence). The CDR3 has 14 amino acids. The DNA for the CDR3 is TGTGCCAGCGGCCATGGGACAGGGACAAATGAGCAGTTCTTC. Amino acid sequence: CASGHGTGTNEQFF.

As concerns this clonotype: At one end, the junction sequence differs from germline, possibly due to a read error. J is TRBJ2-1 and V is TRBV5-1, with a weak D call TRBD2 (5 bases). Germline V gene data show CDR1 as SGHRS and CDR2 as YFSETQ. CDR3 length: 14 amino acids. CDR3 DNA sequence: TGCGCCGGCAGCTACCAGCGGTTCAACAATGAGCAGTTCTTC. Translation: CAGSYQRFNNEQFF. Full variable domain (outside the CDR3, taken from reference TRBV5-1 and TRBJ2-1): KAGVTQTPRYLIKTRGQQVTLSCSPISGHRSVSWYQQTPGQGLQFLFEYFSETQRNKGNFPGRFSGRQFSNSRSEMNVSTLELGDSALYLCAGSYQRFNNEQFFGPGTRLTVL.

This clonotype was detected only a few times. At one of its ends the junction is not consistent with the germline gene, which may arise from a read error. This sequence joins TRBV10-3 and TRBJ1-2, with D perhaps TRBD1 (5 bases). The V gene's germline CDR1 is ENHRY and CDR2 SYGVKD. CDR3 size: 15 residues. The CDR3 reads CAIGDRGQDYYGYTF. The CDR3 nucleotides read TGTGCCATCGGTGATCGGGGCCAGGATTACTATGGCTACACCTTC.

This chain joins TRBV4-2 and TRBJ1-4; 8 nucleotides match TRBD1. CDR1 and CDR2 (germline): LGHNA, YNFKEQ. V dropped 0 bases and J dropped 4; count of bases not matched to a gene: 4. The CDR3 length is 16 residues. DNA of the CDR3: TGTGCCAGCAGCCAAGATCTAACAGGGGGTAATGAAAAACTGTTTTTT. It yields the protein CASSQDLTGGNEKLFF.

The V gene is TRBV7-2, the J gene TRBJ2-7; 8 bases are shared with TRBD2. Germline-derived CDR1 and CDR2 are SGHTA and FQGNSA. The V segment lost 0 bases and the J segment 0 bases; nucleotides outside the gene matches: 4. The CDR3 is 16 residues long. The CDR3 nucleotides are TGTGCCAGCAGCTTAGCAGGCGGGAGGACCTCCTACGAGCAGTACTTC. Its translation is CASSLAGGRTSYEQYF.

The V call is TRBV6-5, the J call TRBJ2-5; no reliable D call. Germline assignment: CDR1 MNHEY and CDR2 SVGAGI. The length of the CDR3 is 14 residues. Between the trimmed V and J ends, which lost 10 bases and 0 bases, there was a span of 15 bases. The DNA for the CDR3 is TGTGCCAACAGCTCTCGCCGTGACCAAGAGACCCAGTACTTC. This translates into CANSSRRDQETQYF.

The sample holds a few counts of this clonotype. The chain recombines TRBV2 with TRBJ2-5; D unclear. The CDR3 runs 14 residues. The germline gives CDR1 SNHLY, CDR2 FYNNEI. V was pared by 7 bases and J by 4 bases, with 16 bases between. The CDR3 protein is CASTGRVTGETQYF. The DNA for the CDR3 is TGTGCCAGCACCGGTAGGGTCACGGGAGAGACCCAGTACTTC. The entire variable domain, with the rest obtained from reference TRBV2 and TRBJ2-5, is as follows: EPEVTQTPSHQVTQMGQEVILRCVPISNHLYFYWYRQILGQKVEFLVSFYNNEISEKSEIFDDQFSVERPDGSNFTLKIRSTKLEDSAMYFCASTGRVTGETQYFGPGTRLLVL.

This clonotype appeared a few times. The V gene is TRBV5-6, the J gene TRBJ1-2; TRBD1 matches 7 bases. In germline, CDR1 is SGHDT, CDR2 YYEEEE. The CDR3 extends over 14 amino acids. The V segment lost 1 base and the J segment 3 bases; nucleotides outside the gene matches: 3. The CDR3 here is CASSLPTGYYGYTF. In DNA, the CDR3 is TGTGCCAGCAGCTTGCCGACAGGGTACTATGGCTACACCTTC.

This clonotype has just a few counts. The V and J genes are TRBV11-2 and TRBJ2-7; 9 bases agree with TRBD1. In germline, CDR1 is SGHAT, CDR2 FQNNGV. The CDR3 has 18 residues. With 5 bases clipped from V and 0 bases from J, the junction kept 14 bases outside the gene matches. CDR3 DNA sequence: TGTGCCAGCAGCCCGATAGGAATCGGGACAGGGCACTCCTACGAGCAGTACTTC. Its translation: CASSPIGIGTGHSYEQYF.